The entry below gives a single T cell receptor (beta chain) sequence along with its context. This specimen comes from a study of blood T cell repertoires in COVID-19. Study summary: Whether acute or convalescent, the COVID-19 samples came from the United States, Italy and Spain. The cDNA or gDNA used as material had been derived from T cells, B-cell-depleted T cells, or PBMCs.

As handled by the study authors: By means of reference gene primer amplification, nucleated cell counts were estimated. Sequencing used immunoSEQ multiplex PCR; TCRdb keeps in-frame clones, though not all of them. Clone size and V and J calls were adopted from that table, with D and trimming inferred from the DNA. The profile shows under 300,000 clones, roughly 80% of them singletons. This CDR3 comprises 14 residues. The V gene is TRBV21-1, the J gene TRBJ2-7; the D call of TRBD2 is as the table states it, not checked on the DNA. TRBV21-1 is listed as a pseudogene. The sequencing input was peripheral blood. This TCR was sampled from a woman in her forties with active or convalescent COVID-19. The CDR3 region has the DNA TGTGCCAGCAGCAAAGGTCGGGGGGTAAGCGAGCAGTACGTC. Its translation: CASSKGRGVSEQYV.